This T cell receptor (beta chain) was captured by sequencing in a study of beta chain features in type 1 diabetes. Findings and limits, study-wide: Any HLA effect on TCRB rearrangement was left unresolved by small sub-analyses. Moderately but significantly shorter TCRB CDR3s were found in Type 1 diabetes patients in all four CD4+ subsets. Naive, central memory and Treg TCRB repertoires seemed to resemble each other more closely in patients than they did in healthy donors.

This clone appeared a few times. Its target is not known. The J segment lost 2 bases and the V segment lost 7 bases, leaving 4 bases of the junction unmatched. CDR3 size: 12 residues. Germline CDR1 GTSNPN, CDR2 SVGIG (reference sequence). What was sequenced were expressed TCRB transcripts, since all of the isolated RNA had been reverse transcribed. The table came from immunoSEQ multiplex PCR; TCRdb's copy has only in-frame clones and leaves some out. The table records 200,000 to 300,000 clones, over 20% of them present only once. A sort by CD45RO/CCR7/CD25/CD127/CD95/CD27 yielded CD4+ naive, central memory, regulatory and stem cell-like memory cells. Populations obtained by sorting all exceeded 95% purity.

This rearrangement joins TRBV30 to TRBJ2-5; 7 nucleotides align to TRBD1. The specimen was naive CD4+ T cells from blood. The sequence was collected from a woman in her forties with type 1 diabetes. The DNA of the CDR3 is TGTGCCTTAGGGGGACAGCAAGAGACCCAGTACTTC. Translation gives CALGGQQETQYF. Full variable domain (missing parts from reference TRBV30 and TRBJ2-5): SQTIHQWPATLVQPVGSPLSLECTVEGTSNPNLYWYRQAAGRGLQLLFYSVGIGQISSEVPQNLSASRPQDRQFILSSKKLLLSDSGFYLCALGGQQETQYFGPGTRLLVL.